These T cell receptor beta chains were read from a single sample in a study of cytomegalovirus exposure and HLA in healthy donors. Sequenced by immunoSEQ multiplex PCR; TCRdb stores in-frame clones only, minus some. The sample lists nearly 200,000 clones, around 87% occurring once. Input material: PBMCs. The receptor source for this set is a man younger than 45 in good health and CMV-seronegative. CDR3s include the opening cysteine and the closing phenylalanine or tryptophan. A D gene is named only where the DNA matches it firmly. A row's size may be missing; if present it is once, few, many or a size class.

D gene,V gene,clone size,J gene,CDR3 DNA,CDR3 protein
-,TRBV7-9,-,TRBJ1-4,TGTGCCAGCAGCTTGCCGGGTGAAGCTAATGAAAAACTGTTTTTT,CASSLPGEANEKLFF
-,TRBV15,-,TRBJ2-4,TGTGCCACCAGCAGTCGTCGGTCCCCTCCCCGGACAGATTCAAACATTCAGTACTTC,CATSSRRSPPRTDSNIQYF
TRBD1,TRBV6-5,-,TRBJ2-2,TGTGCCAGCAGAGGACAGGGGGACACCGGGGAGCTGTTTTTT,CASRGQGDTGELFF
-,TRBV18,-,TRBJ1-3,TGTGCCAGCTCTCTAGGACAGAACTCTGGAAACACCATATATTTT,CASSLGQNSGNTIYF
TRBD2,TRBV5-6,-,TRBJ2-3,TGTGCCAGCAGCTCTCAAGCGGGAGGGGCAGATACGCAGTATTTT,CASSSQAGGADTQYF
-,TRBV5-1,-,TRBJ2-1,TGCGCCAGCAGCTTGGTTGCGGGCGGAAATGAGCAGTTCTTC,CASSLVAGGNEQFF
-,TRBV6-5,-,TRBJ2-3,TGTGCCAGCAGTTCCCTCGCGGCAGGTTCGGGATCGCAGTATTTT,CASSSLAAGSGSQYF
-,TRBV14,-,TRBJ2-7,TGTGCCAGCAGCGGGGAGGTCAACCAGCCCTACGAGCAGTACTTC,CASSGEVNQPYEQYF
-,TRBV11-3,-,TRBJ2-3,TGTGCCAGCAGCTCCGGTCCCCACACAGATACGCAGTATTTT,CASSSGPHTDTQYF
-,TRBV14,-,TRBJ1-1,TGTGCCAGCAGCGTCCGGTTGAACACTGAAGCTTTCTTT,CASSVRLNTEAFF
-,TRBV7-9,-,TRBJ2-7,TGTGCCAGCAGCTTTATTGAAGGGAGCTCCTACGAGCAGTACTTC,CASSFIEGSSYEQYF
-,TRBV7-8,-,TRBJ2-2,TGTGCCAGCAGCCTAAGGGGTAGAACCGGGGAGCTGTTTTTT,CASSLRGRTGELFF
-,TRBV18,-,TRBJ2-1,TGTGCCAGCTCAGTCTTCCTTCAACTCCAGGTTTCCTACAATGAGCAGTTCTTC,CASSVFLQLQVSYNEQFF
TRBD1,TRBV7-8,-,TRBJ1-1,TGTGCCAGCAGCCCGAGGACAGGGGGGGACACTGAAGCTTTCTTT,CASSPRTGGDTEAFF
TRBD2,TRBV28,-,TRBJ2-3,TGTGCCAGCAGCCGAGGCCCCCGGGGGGCAGATACGCAGTATTTT,CASSRGPRGADTQYF
-,TRBV5-8,-,TRBJ1-1,TGTGCCAGCAGCTTGCCCCTTGGGGCGTTCACTGAAGCTTTCTTT,CASSLPLGAFTEAFF
-,TRBV5-4,few,TRBJ2-2,TGTGCCAGCAGCCGGATCTCAGGCAACACCGGGGAGCTGTTTTTT,CASSRISGNTGELFF
TRBD1,TRBV6-1,once,TRBJ1-2,TGTGCCAGCAGCCCGGGTTCAGGGGGCAGCTATGGCTACACCTTC,CASSPGSGGSYGYTF
-,TRBV28,-,TRBJ1-1,TGTGCCAGCAGTTCCCCCGGGGGGACTGAAGCTTTCTTT,CASSSPGGTEAFF
-,TRBV6-1,-,TRBJ1-1,TGTGCCAGCAGTATCTCCGGGGGGAACACTGAAGCTTTCTTT,CASSISGGNTEAFF
-,TRBV6-4,-,TRBJ2-3,TGTGCCAGCAGCGGACAGCTTGAAGATACGCAGTATTTT,CASSGQLEDTQYF
-,TRBV29-1,-,TRBJ1-1,TGCAGCGGCTTTCTAAGGGGAGGGGGTAACACTGAAGCTTTCTTT,CSGFLRGGGNTEAFF
-,TRBV6-1,once,TRBJ2-7,TGTGCCAGCAGTGAGTTCCCGAAACCTCGACCGGGACTGGGGGACGAAGAGCAGTACTTC,CASSEFPKPRPGLGDEEQYF
-,TRBV11-2,-,TRBJ2-3,TGTGCCAGCAGCTTAAGGAGGGGGGGCTGGACAGATACGCAGTATTTT,CASSLRRGGWTDTQYF
-,TRBV6-1,-,TRBJ1-2,TGTGCCAGCAGTGAGAGTAGGGGTCCCTATGGCTACACCTTC,CASSESRGPYGYTF
TRBD1,TRBV6-6,-,TRBJ1-6,TGTGCCAGCAGCCTGGGACAGGAGTATTCACCCCTCCACTTT,CASSLGQEYSPLHF
TRBD2,TRBV5-1,-,TRBJ2-2,TGCGCCAGCAGCTTGGGCGAGACTAGCCGGCCCACGATCACCGGGGAGCTGTTTTTT,CASSLGETSRPTITGELFF
TRBD1,TRBV6-5,-,TRBJ1-2,TGTGCCAGCAGTTACTCTGTTACTAGGGGGCTCGGAGGCTACACCTTC,CASSYSVTRGLGGYTF
-,TRBV28,-,TRBJ2-3,TGTGCCAGCAGTTCGGACTCCCTGGATACGCAGTATTTT,CASSSDSLDTQYF
-,TRBV27,-,TRBJ1-5,TGTGCCAGCAGTTTACGGGGGGGGGTAGTTCAGCCCCAGCATTTT,CASSLRGGVVQPQHF
-,TRBV2,-,TRBJ2-7,TGTGCCAGCAGCCCCCGACAGGAACACGAGCAGTACTTC,CASSPRQEHEQYF
-,TRBV6-5,-,TRBJ1-1,TGTGCCAGCAGTTACGCGGGACGGGGGAAGAACACTGAAGCTTTCTTT,CASSYAGRGKNTEAFF
-,TRBV7-9,-,TRBJ1-3,TGTGCCAGCAGCTCGTCCACCCTAGGTTCTGGAAACACCATATATTTT,CASSSSTLGSGNTIYF
-,TRBV6-5,few,TRBJ1-4,TGTGCCAGCAGTTACGGAGGGGGGGCTGAAAAACTGTTTTTT,CASSYGGGAEKLFF
-,TRBV6-1,once,TRBJ1-3,TGTGCCAGCAGTGAAGGGACATGGGGAAACACCATATATTTT,CASSEGTWGNTIYF
TRBD2,TRBV5-1,-,TRBJ2-7,TGCGCCAGCAGCGGGGAGGGTTGGGAGCAGTACTTC,CASSGEGWEQYF
TRBD1,TRBV28,once,TRBJ2-7,TGTGCCATCTCCCCGGGACAGGCAAACTACGAGCAGTACTTC,CAISPGQANYEQYF